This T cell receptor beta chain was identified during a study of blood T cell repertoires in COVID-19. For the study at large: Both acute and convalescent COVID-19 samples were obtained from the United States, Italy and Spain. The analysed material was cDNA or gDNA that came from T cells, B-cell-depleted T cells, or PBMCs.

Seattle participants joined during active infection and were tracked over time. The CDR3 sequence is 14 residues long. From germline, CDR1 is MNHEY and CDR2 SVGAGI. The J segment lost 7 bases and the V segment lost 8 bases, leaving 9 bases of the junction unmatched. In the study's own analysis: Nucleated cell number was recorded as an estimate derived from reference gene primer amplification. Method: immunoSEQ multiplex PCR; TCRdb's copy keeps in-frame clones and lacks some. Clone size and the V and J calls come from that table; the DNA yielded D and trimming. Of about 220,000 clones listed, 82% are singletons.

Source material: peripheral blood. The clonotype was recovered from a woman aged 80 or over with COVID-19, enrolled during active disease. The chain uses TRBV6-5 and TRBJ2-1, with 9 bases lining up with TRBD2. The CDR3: CASGLGSGRNEQFF. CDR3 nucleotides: TGTGCCAGCGGGTTGGGTAGCGGGAGAAATGAGCAGTTCTTC.